The clone carrying this T cell receptor beta chain was seen a handful of times. What it recognizes is unknown. The sample's time point: patch test 2, 6 weeks after DPC sensitization. Treatment of the sample: therapeutic diphenylcyclopropenone sensitization with weekly scalp DPC. The source of the sample is a study of human T cells and chemical hapten exposure. Across the study: Chiefly women, the patients showed alopecia areata, totalis or universalis. Regarding the study as a whole: Those TCRs sitting above 1 in 1000 frequency stayed the same with DPC sensitization.

The CDR3 has 11 amino acids. CDR1 and CDR2 from the germline V gene are GTSNPN and SVGIG (reference sequence). Trimming shortened V by 3 bases and J by 4 bases, and 3 bases separated the two germline ends. From the RACE reads, TCRdb called clonotypes with MiXCR, one entry per CDR3 protein. This sample has around 99,000 distinct CDR3 sequences, with more than 9.5% found just once. The TCR comes from a man aged 35 to 55 with alopecia areata. Some clones in this sample may be carry-over from other donors' samples. This material consisted of whole blood, taken in connection with sensitization to the hapten diphenylcyclopropenone (DPC). This sequence joins TRBV30 and TRBJ2-2; no clear D. CDR3 amino acids: CAWRFTGELFF. The CDR3 nucleotides read TGTGCCTGGAGGTTCACCGGGGAGCTGTTTTTT.